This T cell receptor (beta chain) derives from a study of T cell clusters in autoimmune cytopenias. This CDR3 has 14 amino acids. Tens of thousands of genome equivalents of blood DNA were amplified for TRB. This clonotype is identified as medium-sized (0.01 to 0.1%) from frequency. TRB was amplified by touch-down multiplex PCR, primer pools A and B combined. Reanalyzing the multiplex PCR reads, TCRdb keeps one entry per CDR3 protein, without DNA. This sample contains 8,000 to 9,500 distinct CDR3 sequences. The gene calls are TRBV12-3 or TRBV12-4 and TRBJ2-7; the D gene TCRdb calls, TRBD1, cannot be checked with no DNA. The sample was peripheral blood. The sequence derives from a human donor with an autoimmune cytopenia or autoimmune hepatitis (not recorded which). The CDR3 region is CASSTRTLAYEQYF.